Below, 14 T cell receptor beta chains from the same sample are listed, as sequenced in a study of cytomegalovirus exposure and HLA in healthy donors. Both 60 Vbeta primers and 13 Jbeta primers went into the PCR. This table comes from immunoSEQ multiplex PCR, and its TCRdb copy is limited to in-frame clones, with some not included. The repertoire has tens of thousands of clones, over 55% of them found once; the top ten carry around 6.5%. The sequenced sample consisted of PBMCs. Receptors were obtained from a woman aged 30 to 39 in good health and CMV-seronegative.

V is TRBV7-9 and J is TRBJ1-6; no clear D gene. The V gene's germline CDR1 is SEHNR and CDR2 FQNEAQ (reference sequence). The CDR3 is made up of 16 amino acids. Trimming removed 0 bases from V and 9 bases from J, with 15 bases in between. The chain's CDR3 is CASSLARVEFGSPLHF. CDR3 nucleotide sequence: TGTGCCAGCAGCTTAGCGCGGGTGGAGTTTGGTTCACCCCTCCACTTT.

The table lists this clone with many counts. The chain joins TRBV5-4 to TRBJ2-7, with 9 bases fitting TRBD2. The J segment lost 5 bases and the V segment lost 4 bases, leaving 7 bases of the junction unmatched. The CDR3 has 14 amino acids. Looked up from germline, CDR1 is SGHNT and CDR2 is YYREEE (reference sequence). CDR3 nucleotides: TGTGCCAGCAGCCTTAGCGGGAGTCTTGACGAGCAGTACTTC. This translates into CASSLSGSLDEQYF.

The chain's CDR3 is CASSERGIVDTQYF. The CDR3, as DNA: TGCGCCAGCAGTGAAAGAGGGATAGTTGATACGCAGTATTTT. The chain carries TRBV10-1 and TRBJ2-3; a weak D match, TRBD2 (5 bases). Trimming stripped 3 bases from V and 6 bases from J, with 13 bases between. Germline lookup yields CDR1 WNHNN and CDR2 SYGVQD (reference sequence). The CDR3 sequence is 14 residues long.

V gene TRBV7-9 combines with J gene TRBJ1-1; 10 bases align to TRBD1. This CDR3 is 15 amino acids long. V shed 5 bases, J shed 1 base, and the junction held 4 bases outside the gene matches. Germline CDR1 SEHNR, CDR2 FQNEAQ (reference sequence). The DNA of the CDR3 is TGTGCCAGCAGCCCTAGACAGGGGGCGAACACTGAAGCTTTCTTT. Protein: CASSPRQGANTEAFF.

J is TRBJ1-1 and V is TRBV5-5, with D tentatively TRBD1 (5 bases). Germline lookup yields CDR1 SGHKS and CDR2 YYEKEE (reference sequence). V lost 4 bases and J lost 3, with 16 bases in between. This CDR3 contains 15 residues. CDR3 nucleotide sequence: TGTGCCAGCAGCCAACTGACAGCACCACACACTGAAGCTTTCTTT. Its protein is CASSQLTAPHTEAFF.

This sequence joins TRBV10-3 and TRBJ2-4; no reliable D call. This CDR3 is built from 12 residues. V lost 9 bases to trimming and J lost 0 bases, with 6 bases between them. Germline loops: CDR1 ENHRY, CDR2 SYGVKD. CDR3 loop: CAIRLAKNIQYF. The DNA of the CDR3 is TGTGCCATTCGACTAGCCAAAAACATTCAGTACTTC.

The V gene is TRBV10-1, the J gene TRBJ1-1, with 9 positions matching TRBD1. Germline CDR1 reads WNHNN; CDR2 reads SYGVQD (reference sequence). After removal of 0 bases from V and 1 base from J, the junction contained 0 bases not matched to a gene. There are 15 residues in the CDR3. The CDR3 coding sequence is TGCGCCAGCAGTGAGTCGACAGGGGGGAACACTGAAGCTTTCTTT. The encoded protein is CASSESTGGNTEAFF.

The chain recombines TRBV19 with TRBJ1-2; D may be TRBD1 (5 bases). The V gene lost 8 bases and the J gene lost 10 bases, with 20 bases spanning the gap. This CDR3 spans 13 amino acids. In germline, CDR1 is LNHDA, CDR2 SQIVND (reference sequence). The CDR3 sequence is CASEGWDFGYYTF. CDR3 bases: TGTGCCAGTGAGGGGTGGGACTTTGGGTACTACACCTTC.

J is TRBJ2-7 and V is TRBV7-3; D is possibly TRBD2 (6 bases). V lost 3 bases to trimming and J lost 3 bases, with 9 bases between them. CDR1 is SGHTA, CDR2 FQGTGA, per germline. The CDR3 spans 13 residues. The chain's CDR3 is CASSFGGGYEQYF. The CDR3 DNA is TGTGCCAGCAGCTTCGGGGGAGGCTACGAGCAGTACTTC.

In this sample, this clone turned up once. CDR3 nucleotide sequence: TGTGCCACCAGCAAGGGGGCAACTGGGGCCAACGTCCTGACTTTC. This codes for CATSKGATGANVLTF. V gene TRBV15 combines with J gene TRBJ2-6; TRBD1 aligns across 7 bases. The CDR3 runs 15 residues. Germline lookup yields CDR1 LNHNV and CDR2 YYDKDF (reference sequence). Germline trimming cut 4 bases from V and 2 bases from J; bases unmatched to any gene: 2.

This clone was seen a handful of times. CDR3 sequence (DNA): TGTGCCAGCCCGGGGGGTAGCGGCTACGAGCAGTACTTC. This encodes CASPGGSGYEQYF. The chain is built from TRBV25-1 and TRBJ2-5, with 7 bases that match TRBD2. The J call could be wrong; TRBJ2-7 is a better fit for the DNA end. This CDR3 has 13 residues. Germline values: CDR1 MGHDK, CDR2 SYGVNS.

Here the CDR3 reads CASRDRLETQYF. In DNA, the CDR3 is TGTGCCAGTAGAGACAGGTTAGAGACCCAGTACTTC. The genes are TRBV19 and TRBJ2-5, with a weak D call TRBD1 (6 bases). The germline V and J ends were trimmed by 6 bases and 4 bases, with 9 bases remaining between them. The germline V gene has CDR1 LNHDA and CDR2 SQIVND (reference sequence). This CDR3 has 12 amino acids.

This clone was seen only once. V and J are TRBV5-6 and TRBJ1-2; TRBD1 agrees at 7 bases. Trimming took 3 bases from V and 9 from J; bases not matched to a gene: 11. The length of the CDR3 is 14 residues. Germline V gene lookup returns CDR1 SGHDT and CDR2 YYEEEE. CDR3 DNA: TGTGCCAGCAGCTCCCGGGCAGGGGGTTACCGCTACACCTTC. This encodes CASSSRAGGYRYTF.

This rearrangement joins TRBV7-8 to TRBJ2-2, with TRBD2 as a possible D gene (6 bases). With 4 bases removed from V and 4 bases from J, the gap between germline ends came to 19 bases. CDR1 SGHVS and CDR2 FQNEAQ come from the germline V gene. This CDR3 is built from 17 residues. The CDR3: CASSWEATGDGTGELFF. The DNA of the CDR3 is TGTGCCAGCAGCTGGGAGGCTACGGGAGATGGCACCGGGGAGCTGTTTTTT.